This T cell receptor beta chain was recovered during a study of cytomegalovirus exposure and HLA in healthy donors. The study, taken as a whole, reports: Common viral pathogens were later found to be apparently linked to several of the most significant clusters.

Germline V CDR1 and CDR2: SGHVS, FQNEAQ. J lost 2 bases, V lost 5 bases, and 11 bases had no gene match. This CDR3 spans 16 amino acids. Primers: 60 Vbeta forward and 13 Jbeta reverse. Per the authors' pipeline: Later, an analysis found tens of millions of unique TCR beta chains, and roughly 9.9 million of these were shared. Only in-frame clones appear in the TCRdb table, and some are missing; sequencing was by immunoSEQ multiplex PCR. Clonal size and the V and J genes are those of that table, whereas D and trimming came from the DNA. The sample holds about 100,000 clones; 60% to 85% are singletons and the top ten take roughly 5%. In its sample, this clone was seen once. Its specificity is unknown.

This clonotype was obtained from a female donor in good health and CMV-seropositive. Sequenced input: PBMCs. V gene TRBV7-8 combines with J gene TRBJ1-1; 7 nucleotides align to TRBD1. CDR3 nucleotide sequence: TGTGCCAGCAGCACACAGGGGTTTGCAGTAAACACTGAAGCTTTCTTT. Translation gives CASSTQGFAVNTEAFF.